This entry lists 29 T cell receptor beta chains sequenced from one sample in a study of T-cell memory formation after mild COVID-19. TCRdb analysed the 5' RACE reads with MiXCR anew, one entry per CDR3 protein. The data contain more than 450,000 distinct CDR3 sequences, under 20% of them singletons. Source material: PBMCs or a T cell subset sorted from them (not recorded which). The receptors were gathered from an adult woman who had mild COVID-19 (a few samples of this study predate the infection). Cell type and time point are not known.

The CDR3 is CASSLVGGRPPEAFF. CDR3 sequence (DNA): TGTGCCAGCAGCTTAGTTGGGGGGCGCCCTCCTGAAGCTTTCTTT. The chain carries TRBV7-9 and TRBJ1-1; a weak D match, TRBD1 (6 bases). Germline CDR1 reads SEHNR; CDR2 reads FQNEAQ (reference sequence). There are 15 residues in the CDR3. Trimming removed 1 base at V and 6 bases at J, with 15 bases between.

This clonotype was seen only a few times. The chain links TRBV4-1 to TRBJ2-3; TRBD2 matches at 15 bases. The germline V gene encodes CDR1 MGHRA and CDR2 YSYEKL. Trimming at V came to 3 bases and at J to 6 bases, leaving 4 bases not matched to a gene. The CDR3 spans 16 residues. Here the CDR3 reads CASSQGLAGGADTQYF. Here the CDR3 DNA reads TGCGCCAGCAGCCAGGGACTAGCGGGGGGAGCTGATACGCAGTATTTT.

The chain has TRBV5-1 and TRBJ2-1; D possibly corresponds to TRBD1 (6 bases). With 4 bases removed from V and 8 bases from J, the gap between germline ends came to 13 bases. Germline assignment: CDR1 SGHRS and CDR2 YFSETQ. The CDR3 totals 13 residues. DNA for the CDR3: TGCGCCAGCAGCCAGGACAGCCGATATGAGCAGTTCTTC. This translates into CASSQDSRYEQFF.

This clonotype appeared a few times. V gene TRBV6-6 combines with J gene TRBJ2-3, with D possibly matching TRBD1 (5 bases). This CDR3 contains 13 residues. Trimming removed 8 bases at V and 4 bases at J, with 13 bases between. Germline CDR1 MNHNY, CDR2 SVGAGI (reference sequence). Here the CDR3 reads CASVAGPPDTQYF. The DNA for the CDR3 is TGTGCCAGCGTGGCAGGGCCCCCAGATACGCAGTATTTT.

In nucleotides, the CDR3 is TGTGCCACCAGGGCCGGGGTCTCCAATGAGCAGTTCTTC. It codes for CATRAGVSNEQFF. This sequence joins TRBV24-1 and TRBJ2-1; D perhaps matches TRBD2 (5 bases). The CDR3 is made up of 13 amino acids. The V end was cut by 7 bases, the J end by 6 bases, with 12 bases between. The germline CDR1 and CDR2 sequences are KGHDR and SFDVKD.

V gene TRBV7-3 combines with J gene TRBJ2-2, with D possibly matching TRBD1 (6 bases). The CDR3 sequence is 17 residues long. Germline-derived CDR1 and CDR2 are SGHTA and FQGTGA. Trimming cost V 5 bases and J 4 bases, with 20 bases left between them. CDR3 coding DNA: TGTGCCAGCAGCCCAAGCCCAGACAGGTACCCCACCGGGGAGCTGTTTTTT. Translating it yields CASSPSPDRYPTGELFF.

In its sample, this clonotype was seen a few times. The CDR3 coding sequence is TGTGCCAGCAGTGGGGGGATTTACGAGCAGTACTTC. This translates into CASSGGIYEQYF. This chain uses TRBV12-3 or TRBV12-4 with TRBJ2-7, with TRBD2 as a possible D gene (6 bases). With 5 bases removed from V and 4 bases from J, the gap between germline ends came to 9 bases. The CDR3 is made up of 12 amino acids.

The J gene is TRBJ2-1, the V gene TRBV4-2; perhaps TRBD1 as D (6 bases). This CDR3 is built from 15 residues. The V gene's germline CDR1 is LGHNA and CDR2 YNFKEQ. V was clipped by 1 base and J by 6 bases, with 13 bases between them. CDR3 sequence (DNA): TGTGCCAGCAGCCAAGCAGGGGTGACGTCCAATGAGCAGTTCTTC. Amino acids: CASSQAGVTSNEQFF.

The chain is built from TRBV20-1 and TRBJ1-2; D remains unclear. The CDR3 has 11 residues. V gave up 5 bases and J gave up 4 bases, with 8 bases separating them. Germline assignment: CDR1 DFQATT and CDR2 SNEGSKA (reference sequence). The CDR3 DNA sequence: TGCAGTGCTGCCGGGTCCTATGGCTACACCTTC. It is translated as CSAAGSYGYTF.

The CDR3, as DNA: TGTGCCAGCTCACCAGTCTACGGTATGTACCCGGCTTTCTTT. It yields the protein CASSPVYGMYPAFF. This sequence joins TRBV18 and TRBJ1-1; D is unclear. Deletions cut 2 bases from V and 11 bases from J, with 18 bases between. Per the germline V gene, CDR1 is KGHSH and CDR2 is LQKENI. The CDR3 runs 14 residues.

J is TRBJ1-2 and V is TRBV4-1; 7 bases are shared with TRBD1. CDR1 is MGHRA, CDR2 YSYEKL, per germline. J was trimmed by 5 bases and V by 0 bases; bases with no gene match: 6. The CDR3 runs to 15 residues. The CDR3 spells CASSQDFRDSYGYTF. CDR3 DNA: TGCGCCAGCAGCCAAGACTTCCGGGACAGTTATGGCTACACCTTC.

The rearrangement joins TRBV24-1 to TRBJ2-3, with TRBD2 matching over 9 bases. Germline-derived CDR1 and CDR2 are KGHDR and SFDVKD. The CDR3 contains 16 residues. V shed 6 bases and J 5 bases; nucleotides not matched to a gene: 11. The CDR3 protein is CATSPLAGESRDTQYF. In nucleotides, the CDR3 is TGTGCCACCAGTCCTTTAGCGGGGGAGTCCAGAGATACGCAGTATTTT.

Worth noting for this clonotype: A read error may be the cause here, since a much bigger clone is one base away. The CDR3 sequence is CASSSDSSYNSPLHF. The CDR3 region has the DNA TGCGCCAGCAGCTCGGACAGCTCCTATAATTCACCCCTCCACTTT. The rearrangement links TRBV5-1 to TRBJ1-6; tentative D call: TRBD1 (6 bases). The CDR3 runs 15 residues. CDR1 is SGHRS, CDR2 YFSETQ, per germline. V was pared by 3 bases and J by 0 bases, with 7 bases between.

This clonotype was counted only a few times. This chain uses TRBV27 with TRBJ1-1; 10 bases are shared with TRBD1. There are 16 residues in the CDR3. Germline assignment: CDR1 MNHEY and CDR2 SMNVEV (reference sequence). Losses at the gene ends were 4 bases for V and 0 bases for J; bases not matched to a gene: 5. The CDR3 protein is CASSSRGQGLNTEAFF. Written as DNA, the CDR3 is TGTGCCAGCAGTTCCCGGGGACAGGGGTTGAACACTGAAGCTTTCTTT.

This chain uses TRBV24-1 with TRBJ2-1; tentatively, D is TRBD2 (6 bases). The CDR3 length is 15 residues. CDR1 is KGHDR and CDR2 is SFDVKD in the germline V gene. Between the trimmed V and J ends, which lost 2 bases and 5 bases, there was a span of 12 bases. CDR3 in amino acids: CATSDSETGDNEQFF. Here the CDR3 DNA reads TGTGCCACCAGTGATTCCGAGACGGGAGACAATGAGCAGTTCTTC.

This clonotype has more than one count but fewer than ten. The chain uses TRBV2 and TRBJ2-1; TRBD2 matches 9 bases. CDR1 and CDR2 from the germline V gene are SNHLY and FYNNEI. This CDR3 comprises 15 residues. Trimming took 6 bases from V and 0 from J; bases not matched to a gene: 3. The CDR3 region is CASRLSGGSYNEQFF. The CDR3 DNA sequence: TGTGCCAGCAGACTTAGCGGGGGCTCCTACAATGAGCAGTTCTTC.

The rearrangement links TRBV21-1 to TRBJ2-2; TRBD1, the table's D call, lacks a check against the DNA. TRBV21-1 is noted as a pseudogene. The CDR3 is made up of 13 amino acids. The CDR3 DNA reads TGTGCCAGCTGGACAGGGAGGACCGGGGAGCTGTTTTTT. Translated, it gives CASWTGRTGELFF.

This chain links TRBV2 with TRBJ1-2; 10 bases map to TRBD1. CDR3 length: 15 residues. Germline lookup yields CDR1 SNHLY and CDR2 FYNNEI. The J segment lost 5 bases and the V segment lost 6 bases, leaving 9 bases of the junction unmatched. The DNA of the CDR3 is TGTGCCAGCAGGACGGGACAGGGGTCGAGTTATGGCTACACCTTC. This translates into CASRTGQGSSYGYTF. The variable domain in full, completed from reference TRBV2 and TRBJ1-2, reads EPEVTQTPSHQVTQMGQEVILRCVPISNHLYFYWYRQILGQKVEFLVSFYNNEISEKSEIFDDQFSVERPDGSNFTLKIRSTKLEDSAMYFCASRTGQGSSYGYTFGSGTRLTVV.

The V and J genes are TRBV6-5 and TRBJ1-5; D not certain. The V end was cut by 4 bases, the J end by 9 bases, with 13 bases between. Germline V gene data show CDR1 as MNHEY and CDR2 as SVGAGI. CDR3 length equals 13 residues. The CDR3 bases are TGTGCCAGCAGTTCCACGGACTTCATGCCCCAGCATTTT. Protein: CASSSTDFMPQHF.

This clonotype was seen many times. This chain joins TRBV5-1 and TRBJ2-5; TRBD2 matches at 7 bases. Trimming removed 3 bases from V and 1 base from J; junction bases left unmatched: 9. The CDR3 consists of 16 residues. The germline CDR1 and CDR2 sequences are SGHRS and YFSETQ. The CDR3, as DNA: TGCGCCAGCAGCTCTTTCTTCGGCGGGAGCCAAGAGACCCAGTACTTC. Translating gives CASSSFFGGSQETQYF.

This clonotype was detected a few times. The chain combines TRBV12-3 or TRBV12-4 with TRBJ2-7; no firm D call. V lost 0 bases and J 5 bases, leaving 5 bases between the germline ends. This CDR3 spans 12 amino acids. CDR3 DNA: TGTGCCAGCAGTTTAGCGACCGACGAGCAGTACTTC. Translating it yields CASSLATDEQYF.

Many counts were recorded for this clonotype. The rearrangement joins TRBV5-6 to TRBJ1-1; no reliable D call. Deletions cut 4 bases from V and 1 base from J, with 8 bases between. CDR1 SGHDT and CDR2 YYEEEE come from the germline V gene. The CDR3 has 13 amino acids. The CDR3 reads CASSRAKNTEAFF. For the CDR3, the DNA is TGTGCCAGCAGCCGCGCTAAGAACACTGAAGCTTTCTTT.

The V call is TRBV5-6, the J call TRBJ2-2, with a weak D call TRBD2 (6 bases). CDR3 length equals 14 residues. Germline V gives CDR1 SGHDT, CDR2 YYEEEE. V lost 3 bases and J lost 7, with 13 bases in between. This CDR3 reads CASSYRLEDGELFF. The CDR3 DNA reads as TGTGCCAGCAGCTACCGACTAGAGGACGGGGAGCTGTTTTTT.

This clonotype was recorded a few times. The chain recombines TRBV7-9 with TRBJ1-2; possible D gene TRBD1, 6 bases. Germline V gene lookup returns CDR1 SEHNR and CDR2 FQNEAQ (reference sequence). This CDR3 is built from 13 residues. V was pared by 5 bases and J by 6 bases, with 13 bases between. The CDR3, as DNA: TGTGCCAGCAGCATTGGACAGCCCGATGGCTACACCTTC. Encoded protein: CASSIGQPDGYTF. The full variable domain, completed using reference TRBV7-9 and TRBJ1-2, is DTGVSQNPRHKITKRGQNVTFRCDPISEHNRLYWYRQTLGQGPEFLTYFQNEAQLEKSRLLSDRFSAERPKGSFSTLEIQRTEQGDSAMYLCASSIGQPDGYTFGSGTRLTVV.

Note on this clonotype: A much larger clone is a single base away; this may be a read error. The chain's CDR3 is CASSHGTGEYEQYF. The CDR3 nucleotides read TGTGCCAGCAGTCACGGGACAGGGGAATACGAGCAGTACTTC. This sequence joins TRBV6-6 and TRBJ2-7, with 10 bases fitting TRBD1. The ends lost 5 bases at V and 4 bases at J; junction bases unmatched: 5. CDR3 length: 14 amino acids. Germline CDR1 is MNHNY and CDR2 is SVGAGI (reference sequence).

The chain combines TRBV7-3 with TRBJ2-3, with unresolved D. Per the germline V gene, CDR1 is SGHTA and CDR2 is FQGTGA. Trimming took off 5 bases at V and 5 bases at J, with 11 bases between the two ends. This CDR3 is 13 amino acids long. CDR3 DNA: TGTGCCAGCAGCCTTATCATGGGAGATACGCAGTATTTT. Translation gives CASSLIMGDTQYF.

In this sample, this clonotype turned up a few times. This rearrangement joins TRBV7-2 to TRBJ2-3, with 8 bases identical to TRBD2. Per germline, CDR1 SGHTA and CDR2 FQGNSA. The CDR3 sequence is 16 residues long. Losses at the gene ends were 1 base for V and 2 bases for J; bases not matched to a gene: 5. CDR3 region: CASSLGAGVVTDTQYF. The CDR3 DNA follows: TGTGCCAGCAGCTTAGGAGCGGGAGTGGTCACAGATACGCAGTATTTT. Complete variable domain (other parts from reference TRBV7-2 and TRBJ2-3): GAGVSQSPSNKVTEKGKDVELRCDPISGHTALYWYRQSLGQGLEFLIYFQGNSAPDKSGLPSDRFSAERTGGSVSTLTIQRTQQEDSAVYLCASSLGAGVVTDTQYFGPGTRLTVL.

V and J are TRBV12-3 or TRBV12-4 and TRBJ2-7, with D unclear. V lost 5 bases, J lost 2 bases, and 16 bases lay in between. This CDR3 has 15 amino acids. This CDR3 is CASSPPVVGTYEQYF. CDR3 nucleotide sequence: TGTGCCAGCAGTCCCCCCGTAGTGGGAACCTACGAGCAGTACTTC.

This clonotype was seen only once. The rearrangement joins TRBV6-2 or TRBV6-3 to TRBJ2-3; tentative D call: TRBD2 (6 bases). V dropped 2 bases and J dropped 3 bases, with 15 bases sitting between them. This CDR3 is 16 amino acids long. Germline-derived CDR1 and CDR2 are MNHEY and SVGEGT. The CDR3 loop reads CASSYPRGTGTDTQYF. The CDR3 bases are TGTGCCAGCAGTTACCCGCGGGGCACGGGAACAGATACGCAGTATTTT.